This T cell receptor beta chain was retrieved from a study of cytomegalovirus exposure and HLA in healthy donors. With 60 Vbeta and 13 Jbeta primers, the PCR was carried out. Using immunoSEQ multiplex PCR, the repertoire was profiled, and TCRdb retains in-frame clones only, with some absent. Seen here are 200,000 to 300,000 clones, 82% observed once, and the top ten hold 5% to 6.5%. In its sample, this clone was seen a few times. The CDR3 runs 14 residues. V lost 1 base and J lost 0, with 4 bases in between. Per germline, CDR1 GTSNPN and CDR2 SVGIG (reference sequence). The chain uses TRBV30 and TRBJ1-6, with D hard to call. The receptor was isolated from a woman between 40 and 55 years old in good health and CMV-seropositive. The sample consisted of PBMCs. CDR3 protein: CAWSGSSYNSPLHF. For the CDR3, the DNA is TGTGCCTGGAGTGGGAGCTCCTATAATTCACCCCTCCACTTT. Full variable domain (outside the CDR3, taken from reference TRBV30 and TRBJ1-6): SQTIHQWPATLVQPVGSPLSLECTVEGTSNPNLYWYRQAAGRGLQLLFYSVGIGQISSEVPQNLSASRPQDRQFILSSKKLLLSDSGFYLCAWSGSSYNSPLHFGNGTRLTVT.